A single sample is the source of the 30 T cell receptor beta chains below, sequenced in a study of T cell responses to AZD1222 COVID-19 vaccine. Assay: immunoSEQ multiplex PCR; the TCRdb copy retains only in-frame clones and omits some. This sample carries 100,000 to 150,000 clones, 70% to 85% of them seen once, and the ten largest clones take about 26%. The material was peripheral blood, obtained 28 days after the second AZD1222 dose. These receptors all stem from an adult who received the AZD1222 COVID-19 vaccine.

This sequence joins TRBV3-1 (or the pseudogene TRBV3-2) and TRBJ2-2; 8 positions agree with TRBD1. The germline gives CDR1 LGHDT, CDR2 YNNKEL (reference sequence). This CDR3 contains 15 residues. Trimming removed 4 bases from V and 4 bases from J; junction bases left unmatched: 5. The CDR3 is CASSRQGAPTGELFF. The CDR3 nucleotides read TGTGCCAGCAGCCGCCAGGGGGCGCCCACCGGGGAGCTGTTTTTT.

As DNA, the CDR3 is TGTGCCAGCAGCTCCAGAGCGAACCCCTACGAGCAGTACTTC. The encoded protein is CASSSRANPYEQYF. The V and J genes are TRBV7-9 and TRBJ2-7; D gene unclear. The ends were cut back, 4 bases at V and 2 bases at J, with 12 bases in the middle. The CDR3 sequence is 14 residues long. Germline V lookup: CDR1 SEHNR, CDR2 FQNEAQ (reference sequence).

The V call is TRBV7-9, the J call TRBJ1-6; D is perhaps TRBD1 (5 bases). V lost 5 bases and J 9 bases, leaving 17 bases between the germline ends. CDR3 length: 15 residues. In germline, CDR1 is SEHNR, CDR2 FQNEAQ (reference sequence). The CDR3 reads CASSQRTPEGSPLHF. DNA of the CDR3: TGTGCCAGCAGCCAAAGGACACCCGAGGGTTCACCCCTCCACTTT.

The V call is TRBV9, the J call TRBJ1-5, with 7 bases matching TRBD1. CDR3 size: 13 residues. Germline assignment: CDR1 SGDLS and CDR2 YYNGEE. The ends lost 4 bases at V and 7 bases at J; junction bases unmatched: 5. CDR3 nucleotide sequence: TGTGCCAGCAGCTTTACAGGGGACCAGCCCCAGCATTTT. Protein: CASSFTGDQPQHF.

V is TRBV12-5 and J is TRBJ2-1; 9 nucleotides line up with TRBD1. V shed 7 bases and J 3 bases; nucleotides not matched to a gene: 4. CDR3 length equals 14 residues. Germline CDR1 is LGHNT and CDR2 is FRNRAP. As DNA, the CDR3 is TGTGCTAGTGTCCCGGGACAGGGCTACAATGAGCAGTTCTTC. Residues: CASVPGQGYNEQFF.

V is TRBV28 and J is TRBJ1-4; 7 bases fit TRBD1. Germline V gene lookup returns CDR1 MDHEN and CDR2 SYDVKM. With 2 bases clipped from V and 6 bases from J, the junction kept 3 bases outside the gene matches. CDR3 length: 14 amino acids. Here the CDR3 DNA reads TGTGCCAGCAGTTTACCACAGGGGTATGAAAAACTGTTTTTT. Protein: CASSLPQGYEKLFF.

This chain connects TRBV5-6 to TRBJ1-5; D remains unclear. The length of the CDR3 is 13 residues. Germline CDR1 and CDR2: SGHDT and YYEEEE. Trimming cost V 4 bases and J 1 base, with 6 bases left between them. CDR3 loop: CASSKNSNQPQHF. As DNA, the CDR3 is TGTGCCAGCAGCAAAAACAGCAATCAGCCCCAGCATTTT.

The table lists this clone with a count of one. The rearrangement uses TRBV30 and TRBJ1-6; 7 bases are a match to TRBD1. From germline, CDR1 is GTSNPN and CDR2 SVGIG (reference sequence). J gave up 3 bases and V 4 bases, and 9 bases lay outside the gene matches. The CDR3 has 16 amino acids. CDR3 sequence reads: CAWTSGAGGYNSPLHF. The CDR3 bases are TGTGCCTGGACTTCCGGGGCAGGGGGCTATAATTCACCCCTCCACTTT.

V and J are TRBV7-8 and TRBJ1-1; D possibly corresponds to TRBD1 (6 bases). From germline, CDR1 is SGHVS and CDR2 FQNEAQ. The CDR3 totals 14 residues. V shed 7 bases and J shed 6 bases, with 18 bases lying between them. The CDR3 reads CASTLGHLGAEAFF. CDR3 sequence (DNA): TGTGCCAGCACCCTGGGACATCTAGGGGCTGAAGCTTTCTTT.

The J gene is TRBJ1-1, the V gene TRBV6-5, with 10 bases matching TRBD1. V shed 10 bases, J shed 7 bases, and the junction held 12 bases outside the gene matches. The CDR3 has 14 residues. Germline V gives CDR1 MNHEY, CDR2 SVGAGI. The CDR3 bases are TGTGCCATCCAAGACAGGGGGCTAAGGGGTGAAGCTTTCTTT. It is translated as CAIQDRGLRGEAFF.

There are a few counts of this clone. The rearrangement uses TRBV6-2 or TRBV6-3 and TRBJ2-5; D not resolved. Germline lookup yields CDR1 MNHEY and CDR2 SVGEGT. V shed 4 bases and J shed 4 bases, with 4 bases lying between them. This CDR3 contains 11 residues. CDR3 residues: CASSLRETQYF. The CDR3 region has the DNA TGTGCCAGCAGTTTAAGAGAGACCCAGTACTTC.

The rearrangement joins TRBV5-6 to TRBJ2-5, with D perhaps TRBD2 (6 bases). V lost 5 bases and J 5 bases, leaving 16 bases between the germline ends. Germline values: CDR1 SGHDT, CDR2 YYEEEE. This CDR3 has 14 residues. CDR3 sequence reads: CASSGGKGGETQYF. CDR3 DNA sequence: TGTGCCAGCAGTGGGGGGAAAGGAGGGGAGACCCAGTACTTC.

V is TRBV19 and J is TRBJ2-5; D uncertain. This CDR3 is 14 amino acids long. V shed 5 bases and J shed 5 bases, with 15 bases lying between them. Germline loops: CDR1 LNHDA, CDR2 SQIVND (reference sequence). CDR3 in DNA: TGTGCCAGTAGTGCCCGACCCGGTTCGGAGACCCAGTACTTC. This gives the protein CASSARPGSETQYF.

The genes are TRBV27 and TRBJ2-7; D possibly matches TRBD1 or TRBD2 (5 bases each). The CDR3 is 15 amino acids. With 4 bases removed from V and 0 bases from J, the gap between germline ends came to 13 bases. Germline V gives CDR1 MNHEY, CDR2 SMNVEV (reference sequence). Written as DNA, the CDR3 is TGTGCCAGCAGTTCCCCCCCGGGGACCTCCTACGAGCAGTACTTC. This codes for CASSSPPGTSYEQYF.

This clone came up many times. The V call is TRBV5-6, the J call TRBJ1-6; D gene unclear. V shed 0 bases and J shed 3 bases, with 16 bases lying between them. The germline CDR1 and CDR2 sequences are SGHDT and YYEEEE. The CDR3 is 18 residues long. The CDR3 coding sequence is TGTGCCAGCAGCTTGGCCGTTGTGTGGGCTGGCTATAATTCACCCCTCCACTTT. The encoded protein is CASSLAVVWAGYNSPLHF.

This chain joins TRBV7-9 and TRBJ1-2, with no clear D. V was trimmed by 7 bases and J by 2 bases, leaving 14 bases between them. Germline CDR1 is SEHNR and CDR2 is FQNEAQ (reference sequence). The CDR3 is 14 amino acids. CDR3 DNA sequence: TGTGCCAGCACCAATACAGAACCCAACTATGGCTACACCTTC. It specifies CASTNTEPNYGYTF.

The rearrangement uses TRBV6-5 and TRBJ1-5; weak D call: TRBD1 (6 bases). CDR1 is MNHEY, CDR2 SVGAGI, per germline. Trimming stripped 6 bases from V and 1 base from J, with 10 bases between. This CDR3 has 14 residues. DNA for the CDR3: TGTGCCAGCAGCAGGGGAGGAAGCAATCAGCCCCAGCATTTT. Residues: CASSRGGSNQPQHF.

This sequence joins TRBV6-2 or TRBV6-3 and TRBJ2-7, with D tentatively TRBD1 (6 bases). Trimming shortened V by 10 bases and J by 5 bases, and 21 bases separated the two germline ends. Looked up from germline, CDR1 is MNHEY and CDR2 is SVGEGT. CDR3 length: 14 residues. The CDR3 is CATTPVNRVDEQYF. The CDR3 coding sequence is TGTGCCACCACCCCCGTAAACAGGGTTGACGAGCAGTACTTC.

Only one count was recorded for this clone. The chain links TRBV7-9 to TRBJ1-6; perhaps TRBD1 as D (5 bases). V was cut by 4 bases and J by 7 bases, with 11 bases left in between. The CDR3 is made up of 14 amino acids. CDR1 is SEHNR, CDR2 FQNEAQ, per germline (reference sequence). The CDR3 DNA reads TGTGCCAGCAGCTCCAGGGTCGGGAATTCACCCCTCCACTTT. This codes for CASSSRVGNSPLHF. Combining the CDR3 with reference TRBV7-9 and TRBJ1-6 gives the whole variable domain DTGVSQNPRHKITKRGQNVTFRCDPISEHNRLYWYRQTLGQGPEFLTYFQNEAQLEKSRLLSDRFSAERPKGSFSTLEIQRTEQGDSAMYLCASSSRVGNSPLHFGNGTRLTVT.

The rearrangement uses TRBV6-5 and TRBJ1-1; D ambiguous. CDR1 is MNHEY, CDR2 SVGAGI, per germline. V lost 7 bases to trimming and J lost 0 bases, with 9 bases between them. This CDR3 comprises 13 residues. In DNA, the CDR3 is TGTGCCAGCACCCGCACCCTGAACACTGAAGCTTTCTTT. Translation gives CASTRTLNTEAFF.

The rearrangement joins TRBV28 to TRBJ1-5; 9 positions agree with TRBD1. The CDR3 is 15 residues long. Germline assignment: CDR1 MDHEN and CDR2 SYDVKM. With V trimmed by 0 bases and J by 6 bases, 3 bases remained unmatched. In DNA form, the CDR3 reads TGTGCCAGCAGTTTATGGGGACAGGGAGGTCAGCCCCAGCATTTT. It codes for CASSLWGQGGQPQHF.

The V gene is TRBV19, the J gene TRBJ1-6; tentative D call: TRBD1 (5 bases). Trimming cost V 6 bases and J 1 base, with 10 bases left between them. This CDR3 is built from 15 residues. Germline CDR1 LNHDA, CDR2 SQIVND (reference sequence). Written as DNA, the CDR3 is TGTGCCAGTAGACCAGGGAAGTCCTATAATTCACCCCTCCACTTT. Amino acid sequence: CASRPGKSYNSPLHF.

This clone has more than one count but fewer than ten. The gene calls are TRBV7-2 and TRBJ1-1; D is unclear. Germline CDR1 reads SGHTA; CDR2 reads FQGNSA. This CDR3 is 11 amino acids long. V was shortened by 3 bases and J by 11 bases, with 10 bases between the two germline ends. CDR3: CASSFLSGAFF. The CDR3 DNA reads as TGTGCCAGCAGCTTTCTTAGCGGGGCTTTCTTT.

The rearrangement joins TRBV29-1 to TRBJ1-4, with a tentative D call TRBD1 (5 bases). The CDR3 contains 12 residues. Germline CDR1 SQVTM, CDR2 ANQGSEA. Deletions cut 4 bases from V and 6 bases from J, with 9 bases between. The CDR3 DNA reads TGCAGCGTTGGGGGGTTGGATGAAAAACTGTTTTTT. Amino acids: CSVGGLDEKLFF.

The chain links TRBV3-1 (or the pseudogene TRBV3-2) to TRBJ2-1; perhaps TRBD2 as D (6 bases). Trimming removed 4 bases at V and 6 bases at J, with 10 bases between. The CDR3 runs 13 residues. Germline V gene lookup returns CDR1 LGHDT and CDR2 YNNKEL (reference sequence). The CDR3 reads CASSLRLGNEQFF. In DNA form, the CDR3 reads TGTGCCAGCAGCCTTCGACTAGGCAATGAGCAGTTCTTC.

CDR3 DNA sequence: TGTGCCATCAGTGAGAAAGCGGGGACTGAAGCTTTCTTT. This gives the protein CAISEKAGTEAFF. This sequence joins TRBV10-3 and TRBJ1-1; the D is unclear. This CDR3 is built from 13 residues. From germline, CDR1 is ENHRY and CDR2 SYGVKD. Trimming took 2 bases from V and 5 from J, leaving 9 bases between them.

This chain uses TRBV6-2 or TRBV6-3 with TRBJ1-1; weak D call: TRBD1 (5 bases). The germline V gene encodes CDR1 MNHEY and CDR2 SVGEGT. CDR3 length: 15 residues. V lost 2 bases and J lost 2, with 12 bases in between. The CDR3 here is CASSYPVGDNTEAFF. For the CDR3, the DNA is TGTGCCAGCAGTTACCCCGTGGGGGATAACACTGAAGCTTTCTTT.

This chain uses TRBV5-1 with TRBJ2-5; possibly TRBD1 for D (8 bases). CDR1 is SGHRS and CDR2 is YFSETQ in the germline V gene. V was clipped by 4 bases and J by 4 bases, with 17 bases between them. CDR3 length equals 15 residues. In DNA, the CDR3 is TGCGCCAGCAGCACAGGACAGGGAGGGGGAGAGACCCAGTACTTC. It yields the protein CASSTGQGGGETQYF. Full variable domain (missing parts from reference TRBV5-1 and TRBJ2-5): KAGVTQTPRYLIKTRGQQVTLSCSPISGHRSVSWYQQTPGQGLQFLFEYFSETQRNKGNFPGRFSGRQFSNSRSEMNVSTLELGDSALYLCASSTGQGGGETQYFGPGTRLLVL.

The gene calls are TRBV10-1 and TRBJ1-5; unclear D gene. Germline loops: CDR1 WNHNN, CDR2 SYGVQD (reference sequence). This CDR3 is 13 amino acids long. Between the trimmed V and J ends, which lost 6 bases and 4 bases, there was a span of 10 bases. CDR3: CASSSDGNQPQHF. CDR3 nucleotides: TGCGCCAGCAGCTCTGACGGGAATCAGCCCCAGCATTTT.

V is TRBV7-9 and J is TRBJ1-2; D is ambiguous. Germline V gene sequence: CDR1 SEHNR, CDR2 FQNEAQ (reference sequence). Trimming removed 1 base at V and 4 bases at J, with 7 bases between. CDR3 size: 13 residues. The DNA of the CDR3 is TGTGCCAGCAGCTTAGTTGGAGGCTATGGCTACACCTTC. Protein: CASSLVGGYGYTF.